This TCR beta chain was found in a study of cytomegalovirus exposure and HLA in healthy donors. Study-wide context: Approximately 190 million T cells yielded roughly 100 million unique TCR beta sequences, as an earlier analysis found. Study observations and caveats: In an earlier analysis, about 87% or about 30%: the productive usage of most TCR beta V segments.

The CDR3 extends over 14 amino acids. Germline V lookup: CDR1 SQVTM, CDR2 ANQGSEA. V lost 6 bases and J 4 bases, leaving 16 bases between the germline ends. Each of the donors was a healthy bone marrow donor. Of note for this clone: Its antigen is not identified.

The PCR made use of 60 Vbeta and 13 Jbeta primers. Using immunoSEQ multiplex PCR, the repertoire was profiled, and TCRdb retains in-frame clones only, with some absent. The table records fewer than 110,000 clones, more than 70% of them present only once. Sequenced material: PBMCs. The chain carries TRBV29-1 and TRBJ2-1, with a weak D call TRBD1 (5 bases). The TCR originated in a man in his thirties or forties in good health and CMV-seronegative. For the CDR3, the DNA is TGCAGCGTCGACGACAGAAGGAATTACAATGAGCAGTTCTTC. This codes for CSVDDRRNYNEQFF.